The clone carrying this T cell receptor (beta chain) was found a few times. The source of the sample is a study of CD8 T cells in Susac syndrome. cDNA came from 0.5 to 1 ug RNA primed by random hexamers. TCRdb re-called the immunoSEQ multiplex PCR reads with MiXCR, one entry per CDR3 protein. Altogether about 300,000 distinct CDR3 sequences are present, roughly 85% being singletons, with the ten largest covering 0.2% to 0.25%. The sequenced material came from CD8+ T cells from PBMCs. The TCR comes from a human donor with multiple sclerosis.

The CDR3 region has the DNA TGTGCCAGCAGCTTACCACTTCCGGGACTACTCTCCGGGGAGCTGTTTTTT. It translates to CASSLPLPGLLSGELFF. The chain employs TRBV11-2 and TRBJ2-2; the match to TRBD2 covers 7 bases. The CDR3 runs 17 residues. Per germline, CDR1 SGHAT and CDR2 FQNNGV. Trimming removed 2 bases from V and 6 bases from J; junction bases left unmatched: 12.